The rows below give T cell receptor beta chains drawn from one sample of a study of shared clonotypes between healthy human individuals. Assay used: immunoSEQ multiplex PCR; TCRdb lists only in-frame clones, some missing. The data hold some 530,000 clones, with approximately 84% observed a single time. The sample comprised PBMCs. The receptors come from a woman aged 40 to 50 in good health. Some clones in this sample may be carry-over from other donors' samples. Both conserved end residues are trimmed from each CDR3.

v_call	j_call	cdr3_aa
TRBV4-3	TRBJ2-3	ASSPVGGGSTDTQY
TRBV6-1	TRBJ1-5	ASSMANTDQPQH
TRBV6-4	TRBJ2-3	ASSELAGDSTDTQY
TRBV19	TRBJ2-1	ASSILGRTVYNEQF
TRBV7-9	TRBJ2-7	ASSSAGASYEQY
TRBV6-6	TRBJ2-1	ASSQDPAPYNEQF
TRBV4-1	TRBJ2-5	ASSRARHGGQETQY
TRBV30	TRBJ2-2	AWPSGSSPDTGELF
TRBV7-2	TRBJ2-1	ASSLRTNEQF
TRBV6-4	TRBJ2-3	ASSVTAGVSDTQY
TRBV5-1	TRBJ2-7	ASSSRGQGSHEQY
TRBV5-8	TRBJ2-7	ASSSRQGYYEQY
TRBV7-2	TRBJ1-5	ASSFVNQPQH
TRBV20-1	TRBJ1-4	SANQNGKLF
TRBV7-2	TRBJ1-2	ASSLVPGGVGLGYT
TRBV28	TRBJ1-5	ASSGGTGVSQPQH
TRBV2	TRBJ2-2	ASSELMTSGRPGELF
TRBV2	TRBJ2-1	ASRAGEVGEQF
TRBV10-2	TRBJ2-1	ASRNKLAGGSEQF
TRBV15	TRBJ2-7	ATSRSGLAGTYEQY
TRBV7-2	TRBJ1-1	ASSPQGQSTEAF
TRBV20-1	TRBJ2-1	SARQNEQF
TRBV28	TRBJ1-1	ASSRLSGGTEAF
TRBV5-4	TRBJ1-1	ASSGAGGLNTEAF
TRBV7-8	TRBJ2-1	ASSLRRFPTNEQF
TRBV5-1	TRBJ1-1	ASSSPGTGATNTEAF
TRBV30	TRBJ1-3	AWRVTGNGNTIY
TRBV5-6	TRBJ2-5	ASAASGRVETQY